A selection of T cell receptor beta chains follows, all from one sample in a study of technical replicates of blood from a handful of donors. Assay: immunoSEQ multiplex PCR; the TCRdb copy retains only in-frame clones and omits some. The sample lists under 95,000 clones, 91% seen once, with approximately 0.34% in the top ten. Sample: T cells isolated from PBMCs. The receptors were gathered from a human donor in good health. Some clones in this sample may be carry-over from other donors' samples. Both conserved end residues are part of each CDR3. The D gene is left open where the match is weak. Some rows mark clone size as missing; the rest say once, few, many or name a class of expanded clone.

>TRBV10-3|TRBJ2-7|NA|TRBD2
TGTGCCATCAGTGATGGGAGGGAAACGAACGAGCAGTACTTC
CAISDGRETNEQYF
>TRBV2|TRBJ2-2|once|NA
TGTGCCAGCAGTGACGGGGGATGGAACACCGGGGAGCTGTTTTTT
CASSDGGWNTGELFF
>TRBV7-9|TRBJ1-2|NA|TRBD1
TGTGCCAGCAGCTCTAAATCCCGGGACAGGGGAATGAATGGCTACACCTTC
CASSSKSRDRGMNGYTF
>TRBV6-1|TRBJ1-2|NA|TRBD1
TGTGCCAGCAGTGAAGCGCCTCCCGGGACAGGGTCCGGCTACACCTTC
CASSEAPPGTGSGYTF
>TRBV10-3|TRBJ2-7|NA|NA
TGTGCCATCAGCCCCGGGGAACTTTACGAGCAGTACTTC
CAISPGELYEQYF
>TRBV5-1|TRBJ2-7|NA|NA
TGCGCCAGCAGCTTATACTACGAGCAGTACTTC
CASSLYYEQYF
>TRBV5-4|TRBJ2-7|NA|NA
TGTGCCAGCAGCATGTTGACAGAGAACGAGCAGTACTTC
CASSMLTENEQYF
>TRBV6-4|TRBJ1-1|NA|NA
TGTGCCAGCAGTCAGACAACGCGCGGGTACACTGAAGCTTTCTTT
CASSQTTRGYTEAFF
>TRBV7-8|TRBJ1-3|NA|TRBD1
TGTGCCAGCAGCGCCGGACAGGTCAGCTCTGGAAACACCATATATTTT
CASSAGQVSSGNTIYF
>TRBV28|TRBJ1-2|NA|NA
TGTGCCAGCAGCGTTGCGGGGGGCGTCTATGGCTACACCTTC
CASSVAGGVYGYTF
>TRBV11-2|TRBJ1-2|NA|TRBD1
TGTGCCAGCAGCCCCCAGTCCGGGACAGGCGGGTATGGCTACACCTTC
CASSPQSGTGGYGYTF
>TRBV7-9|TRBJ2-3|NA|TRBD1
TGTGCCAGCAGCCTAGGGGGCTCTGGCACAGATACGCAGTATTTT
CASSLGGSGTDTQYF
>TRBV14|TRBJ2-1|NA|TRBD2
TGTGCCAGCAGCCAAGACCGGTCTAGCGGGAGGTTCTCCTACAATGAGCAGTTCTTC
CASSQDRSSGRFSYNEQFF
>TRBV7-9|TRBJ2-7|NA|TRBD2
TGTGCCAGCAGCCCCGGGAGGAGCGAGCAGTACTTC
CASSPGRSEQYF
>TRBV14|TRBJ1-1|NA|NA
TGTGCCAGCAGCTCAAGTTCCTGGGAGACTGAAGCTTTCTTT
CASSSSSWETEAFF
>TRBV28|TRBJ2-7|NA|NA
TGTGCCAGCAGTCCAACAGGACATGTGCCCTACGAGCAGTACTTC
CASSPTGHVPYEQYF
>TRBV10-1|TRBJ1-1|NA|NA
TGCGCCAGCAGATCCGGCACGGGGAACACTGAAGCTTTCTTT
CASRSGTGNTEAFF
>TRBV28|TRBJ2-7|NA|TRBD1
TGTGCCAGCAGCCTCGAGGACAGGGGGACGGGGTACTTC
CASSLEDRGTGYF
>TRBV5-4|TRBJ2-7|NA|TRBD2
TGTGCCAGCAGCCTTTCTACCGGGACTAACTACGAGCAGTACTTC
CASSLSTGTNYEQYF
>TRBV30|TRBJ2-3|NA|TRBD2
TGTGCCTGGTTAGCGGGAGGGCCGGGGAATACGCAGTATTTT
CAWLAGGPGNTQYF
>TRBV19|TRBJ1-2|NA|NA
TGTGCCAGTAAGGCTAGCCCGCTTTACTATGGCTACACCTTC
CASKASPLYYGYTF
>TRBV6-5|TRBJ2-7|NA|TRBD2
TGTGCCAGCGGACATAGCGGGGGGCTCGGCGAGCAGTACTTC
CASGHSGGLGEQYF
>TRBV5-4|TRBJ2-2|NA|NA
TGTGCCAGCAGAAAAAAGGAGATCGGGGAGCTGTTTTTT
CASRKKEIGELFF
>TRBV7-9|TRBJ2-3|NA|NA
TGTGCCAGCAGCCCCGGGTTCACAGATACGCAGTATTTT
CASSPGFTDTQYF
>TRBV5-1|TRBJ1-1|NA|TRBD1
TGCGCCAGCAGCTTGGGCAGGGGGCGCTTTGACACTGAAGCTTTCTTT
CASSLGRGRFDTEAFF
>TRBV15|TRBJ1-4|NA|NA
TGTGCCACCAGCAGGGAGTCAGGGGTCGATGAAAAACTGTTTTTT
CATSRESGVDEKLFF
>TRBV18|TRBJ1-3|NA|NA
TGTGCCAGCTCACCACTCATCCAGGCGACTGGAAACACCATATATTTT
CASSPLIQATGNTIYF
>TRBV6-5|TRBJ1-1|once|NA
TGTGCCAGCAAGGCGGGCGCCGACACTGAAGCTTTCTTT
CASKAGADTEAFF
>TRBV11-2|TRBJ2-5|NA|TRBD2
TGTGCCAGCAGCCACTCTGGCGGGGGGATTGGAGAGACCCAGTACTTC
CASSHSGGGIGETQYF
>TRBV6-5|TRBJ2-7|NA|TRBD2
TGTGCCAGCAGTTACGGGCGGGGGGGATCCTACGAGCAGTACTTC
CASSYGRGGSYEQYF
>TRBV5-1|TRBJ2-7|NA|TRBD1
TGCGCCAGCAGCACACAGGGGGATCGGTACGAGCAGTACTTC
CASSTQGDRYEQYF
>TRBV6-4|TRBJ2-2|once|NA
TGTGCCAGCAGTGCCAACGTGGGCATCGCCGGGGAGCTGTTTTTT
CASSANVGIAGELFF
>TRBV5-4|TRBJ1-1|NA|TRBD1
TGTGCCAGCAGCTGGGACAGGGGGGGGACTGAAGCTTTCTTT
CASSWDRGGTEAFF
>TRBV10-3|TRBJ2-2|NA|TRBD2
TGTGCCATCTCCAAGTTAGGGGAGGGCACCGGGGAGCTGTTTTTT
CAISKLGEGTGELFF
>TRBV7-9|TRBJ2-3|NA|TRBD2
TGTGCCAGCAGCCATAGCGGGGGAGGCACAGATACGCAGTATTTT
CASSHSGGGTDTQYF
>TRBV7-9|TRBJ1-1|NA|NA
TGTGCCAGCAGCTTAAGGAGGGATAGGAACACTGAAGCTTTCTTT
CASSLRRDRNTEAFF
>TRBV5-1|TRBJ1-1|few|NA
TGCGCCAGCAGCTTGGAGGGGGCTGAAGCTTTCTTT
CASSLEGAEAFF
>TRBV7-9|TRBJ2-2|NA|NA
TGTGCCAGCAGACCTTTCTCCGGGGGATCTTCCGGGGAGCTGTTTTTT
CASRPFSGGSSGELFF
>TRBV10-2|TRBJ1-5|NA|NA
TGCGCCAGCAGTGAGAATAGGGCGGGTCAGCCCCAGCATTTT
CASSENRAGQPQHF
>TRBV28|TRBJ2-3|NA|NA
TGTGCCAGCAGTCTACGGGCAGATACGCAGTATTTT
CASSLRADTQYF
>TRBV29-1|TRBJ2-6|NA|NA
TGCAGCGTTGAAGATCGGGACTCTGGGGCCAACGTCCTGACTTTC
CSVEDRDSGANVLTF
>TRBV7-9|TRBJ1-3|NA|TRBD1
TGTGCCAGCACCCCGCTACAGGGGAGAAACACCATATATTTT
CASTPLQGRNTIYF
>TRBV29-1|TRBJ2-6|NA|NA
TGCAGCGTGGGAGACAGGTATGGGGCCAACGTCCTGACTTTC
CSVGDRYGANVLTF
>TRBV6-1|TRBJ1-3|NA|NA
TGTGCCAGCAGTGAAATGACAGACTCCTCTGGAAACACCATATATTTT
CASSEMTDSSGNTIYF
>TRBV19|TRBJ2-3|NA|NA
TGTGCCACCCGACAGGTCGGCACAGATACGCAGTATTTT
CATRQVGTDTQYF
>TRBV6-1|TRBJ1-2|NA|TRBD1
TGTGCCAGCAGTCCGCGACAGGGAGGTCTGGGCTACACCTTC
CASSPRQGGLGYTF
>TRBV6-4|TRBJ1-4|NA|NA
TGTGCCAGCAGTGGCGTCGTGGGGCCTAATGAAAAACTGTTTTTT
CASSGVVGPNEKLFF
>TRBV28|TRBJ1-3|NA|TRBD1
TGTGCCAGCAGTCCAACCCAGGGGGCTAGTGGAAACACCATATATTTT
CASSPTQGASGNTIYF
>TRBV9|TRBJ2-3|few|NA
TGTGCCAGCAGCGTAGCAACAGATACGCAGTATTTT
CASSVATDTQYF
>TRBV19|TRBJ2-5|NA|TRBD2
TGTGCCAGTAGCTACCCCGGGACTAGCGGAGAAGAGACCCAGTACTTC
CASSYPGTSGEETQYF
>TRBV28|TRBJ1-5|NA|NA
TGTGCCAGCAACAAAAGGGGTCAGCCCCAGCATTTT
CASNKRGQPQHF
>TRBV7-7|TRBJ2-5|NA|TRBD1
TGTGCCACCTCGACAGGGGGCCAAGAGACCCAGTACTTC
CATSTGGQETQYF
>TRBV9|TRBJ2-5|NA|NA
TGTGCCAGCAGCGTGGCGGGGAATTTTGAGACCCAGTACTTC
CASSVAGNFETQYF